These T cell receptor beta chains were read from a single sample in a study of OX40 agonist ivuxolimab in advanced cancers. Here immunoSEQ multiplex PCR was the method, and the copy in TCRdb shows in-frame clones only, minus some. The repertoire includes 74,000 or so clones, 86% of them detected once, and more than 2% sits in the top ten. The source was CD4+ or CD8+ T cells sorted from blood, collected in a trial of the OX40 agonist ivuxolimab. These receptors originate from an adult with an advanced solid tumor such as melanoma, head and neck, liver or kidney cancer. Each CDR3 is given with its conserved first and last residue. D genes are given only for firm matches. Clone sizes are given selectively: once, few, many, or a class where the clone is expanded.

abundance: once
len: 14
v_gene: TRBV6-6
j_gene: TRBJ2-4
d_gene: -
CDR3nt: TGTGCCAGCGCCGAAGGAGGGGCCCAAAACATTCAGTACTTC
CDR3aa: CASAEGGAQNIQYF

abundance: -
len: 12
v_gene: TRBV7-2
j_gene: TRBJ2-3
d_gene: -
CDR3nt: TGTGCCAGCAGTCCCGACAGAGATACGCAGTATTTT
CDR3aa: CASSPDRDTQYF

abundance: -
len: 16
v_gene: TRBV10-1
j_gene: TRBJ2-2
d_gene: TRBD1
CDR3nt: TGCGCCAGCAGTGCCGGGACAGATCTGGGTCACGGGGAGCTGTTTTTT
CDR3aa: CASSAGTDLGHGELFF

abundance: -
len: 15
v_gene: TRBV5-8
j_gene: TRBJ1-1
d_gene: -
CDR3nt: TGTGCCAGCAGCTTGGGCAGGGGCATGAACACTGAAGCTTTCTTT
CDR3aa: CASSLGRGMNTEAFF

abundance: -
len: 13
v_gene: TRBV6-6
j_gene: TRBJ1-1
d_gene: -
CDR3nt: TGTGCCAGCAGTTTCGGAGGGGTTACTGAAGCTTTCTTT
CDR3aa: CASSFGGVTEAFF

abundance: -
len: 14
v_gene: TRBV7-9
j_gene: TRBJ1-2
d_gene: -
CDR3nt: TGTGCCAGCAGCAATCAAGGGGGGGCCTATGGCTACACCTTC
CDR3aa: CASSNQGGAYGYTF

abundance: -
len: 13
v_gene: TRBV6-6
j_gene: TRBJ2-2
d_gene: -
CDR3nt: TGTGCCAGCAGTTTGGGGAACACCGGGGAGCTGTTTTTT
CDR3aa: CASSLGNTGELFF

abundance: few
len: 14
v_gene: TRBV27
j_gene: TRBJ1-1
d_gene: -
CDR3nt: TGTGCCAGCAGTTTAAGCAGAATGAACACTGAAGCTTTCTTT
CDR3aa: CASSLSRMNTEAFF

abundance: -
len: 12
v_gene: TRBV2
j_gene: TRBJ1-2
d_gene: -
CDR3nt: TGTGCCAGCATCCCAGGGGACTATGGCTACACCTTC
CDR3aa: CASIPGDYGYTF

abundance: -
len: 14
v_gene: TRBV28
j_gene: TRBJ2-4
d_gene: -
CDR3nt: TGTGCCAGCAATCAGGGAGGGGGCGGAAACATTCAGTACTTC
CDR3aa: CASNQGGGGNIQYF

abundance: -
len: 13
v_gene: TRBV19
j_gene: TRBJ1-1
d_gene: -
CDR3nt: TGTGCCAGTAGTATATGGGGAGACACTGAAGCTTTCTTT
CDR3aa: CASSIWGDTEAFF

abundance: few
len: 9
v_gene: TRBV1
j_gene: TRBJ1-1
d_gene: -
CDR3nt: TGCACCAGCAGCCCCCCGACTTTCTTT
CDR3aa: CTSSPPTFF

abundance: once
len: 16
v_gene: TRBV18
j_gene: TRBJ2-1
d_gene: -
CDR3nt: TGTGCCAGCTCACCAAGGCTAGTAGCGAACTACAATGAGCAGTTCTTC
CDR3aa: CASSPRLVANYNEQFF

abundance: few
len: 15
v_gene: TRBV9
j_gene: TRBJ2-5
d_gene: -
CDR3nt: TGTGCCAGCAGCTCCCTCGGGACTTCCCAAGAGACCCAGTACTTC
CDR3aa: CASSSLGTSQETQYF

abundance: -
len: 14
v_gene: TRBV28
j_gene: TRBJ1-2
d_gene: -
CDR3nt: TGTGCCAGCACCCCAAATCAGGGACGGTATGGCTACACCTTC
CDR3aa: CASTPNQGRYGYTF

abundance: -
len: 12
v_gene: TRBV7-2
j_gene: TRBJ2-1
d_gene: -
CDR3nt: TGTGCCAGCACCTTAGAGAAGGGTGAGCAGTTCTTC
CDR3aa: CASTLEKGEQFF

abundance: -
len: 13
v_gene: TRBV18
j_gene: TRBJ1-1
d_gene: TRBD1
CDR3nt: TGTGCCAGCTCACCGGGACAGGGGAGGGGAGCTTTCTTT
CDR3aa: CASSPGQGRGAFF

abundance: -
len: 13
v_gene: TRBV29-1
j_gene: TRBJ2-7
d_gene: TRBD1
CDR3nt: TGCAGCGTTGATTCTTGGGACAGCCCTCAGCAGTACTTC
CDR3aa: CSVDSWDSPQQYF

abundance: -
len: 15
v_gene: TRBV30
j_gene: TRBJ2-3
d_gene: -
CDR3nt: TGTGCCTGGAACGAGAAAGGGTGGGGTTCAGATACGCAGTATTTT
CDR3aa: CAWNEKGWGSDTQYF

abundance: -
len: 15
v_gene: TRBV5-6
j_gene: TRBJ2-1
d_gene: TRBD2
CDR3nt: TGTGCCAGCAGCTTGGGGGCTAGCGGGAGGGATGAGCAGTTCTTC
CDR3aa: CASSLGASGRDEQFF

abundance: -
len: 16
v_gene: TRBV19
j_gene: TRBJ2-5
d_gene: TRBD2
CDR3nt: TGTGCCAGTAGTACCCCTACCCCGGGGGGAAAAGAGACCCAGTACTTC
CDR3aa: CASSTPTPGGKETQYF

abundance: -
len: 14
v_gene: TRBV6-5
j_gene: TRBJ1-2
d_gene: -
CDR3nt: TGTGCCAGCAGTTCGACCGCGAGCCTCTATGGCTACACCTTC
CDR3aa: CASSSTASLYGYTF

abundance: -
len: 16
v_gene: TRBV28
j_gene: TRBJ1-1
d_gene: -
CDR3nt: TGTGCCAGCAGGACCCTCGCAGGGACCCGGGACACTGAAGCTTTCTTT
CDR3aa: CASRTLAGTRDTEAFF

abundance: -
len: 16
v_gene: TRBV15
j_gene: TRBJ1-4
d_gene: -
CDR3nt: TGTGCCACCAGCAGACCTCGACCTTTCAGAGATGAAAAACTGTTTTTT
CDR3aa: CATSRPRPFRDEKLFF

abundance: -
len: 12
v_gene: TRBV6-5
j_gene: TRBJ1-1
d_gene: -
CDR3nt: TGTGCCAGCAGTTACATGAACACTGAAGCTTTCTTT
CDR3aa: CASSYMNTEAFF

abundance: -
len: 14
v_gene: TRBV13
j_gene: TRBJ1-2
d_gene: -
CDR3nt: TGTGCCAGCAGCTCAATTGACGGTAACTATGGCTACACCTTC
CDR3aa: CASSSIDGNYGYTF

abundance: -
len: 14
v_gene: TRBV6-6
j_gene: TRBJ1-2
d_gene: TRBD1
CDR3nt: TGTGCCAGCAGAGCAGGGGGCGCGGACTATGGCTACACCTTC
CDR3aa: CASRAGGADYGYTF

abundance: -
len: 13
v_gene: TRBV6-6
j_gene: TRBJ2-4
d_gene: TRBD1
CDR3nt: TGTGCCAGCAGTCCTCACAGGGGAGACATTCAGTACTTC
CDR3aa: CASSPHRGDIQYF

abundance: -
len: 14
v_gene: TRBV7-3
j_gene: TRBJ2-5
d_gene: -
CDR3nt: TGTGCCAGCAGCCTTACAGGGTCTCGGGAGACCCAGTACTTC
CDR3aa: CASSLTGSRETQYF

abundance: medium-sized
len: 12
v_gene: TRBV7-2
j_gene: TRBJ1-2
d_gene: -
CDR3nt: TGTGCCAGCAGCTTAGACAGGGCGGGCTACACCTTC
CDR3aa: CASSLDRAGYTF

abundance: -
len: 16
v_gene: TRBV29-1
j_gene: TRBJ2-6
d_gene: -
CDR3nt: TGCAGCGTTGAAGGGGGGGCATCCTCTGGGGCCAACGTCCTGACTTTC
CDR3aa: CSVEGGASSGANVLTF

abundance: -
len: 14
v_gene: TRBV5-1
j_gene: TRBJ1-4
d_gene: TRBD1
CDR3nt: TGCGCCAGCGGTGAAGGGACAGCAAATGAAAAACTGTTTTTT
CDR3aa: CASGEGTANEKLFF

abundance: -
len: 13
v_gene: TRBV28
j_gene: TRBJ2-3
d_gene: TRBD2
CDR3nt: TGTGCCAGCAGACCAGCGGGAGCAGATACGCAGTATTTT
CDR3aa: CASRPAGADTQYF

abundance: -
len: 13
v_gene: TRBV18
j_gene: TRBJ1-2
d_gene: TRBD1
CDR3nt: TGTGCCAGCTCACCCCTGGGACAGCTTGGCTACACCTTC
CDR3aa: CASSPLGQLGYTF

abundance: -
len: 13
v_gene: TRBV6-5
j_gene: TRBJ2-7
d_gene: -
CDR3nt: TGTGCCAGCAGTTACTCGATCGCCTACGAGCAGTACTTC
CDR3aa: CASSYSIAYEQYF

abundance: -
len: 12
v_gene: TRBV5-1
j_gene: TRBJ2-3
d_gene: -
CDR3nt: TGCGCCAGCAGGGACTGGGCGGATACGCAGTATTTT
CDR3aa: CASRDWADTQYF

abundance: -
len: 11
v_gene: TRBV19
j_gene: TRBJ2-5
d_gene: -
CDR3nt: TGTGCCAGTAGCGGGGAAGAGACCCAGTACTTC
CDR3aa: CASSGEETQYF

abundance: -
len: 17
v_gene: TRBV5-4
j_gene: TRBJ1-5
d_gene: TRBD1
CDR3nt: TGTGCCAGCAGCCTCCGGGACAGGGGAAAAGGCAATCAGCCCCAGCATTTT
CDR3aa: CASSLRDRGKGNQPQHF

abundance: medium-sized
len: 14
v_gene: TRBV11-2
j_gene: TRBJ1-2
d_gene: -
CDR3nt: TGTGCCAGCAGCTTGGTACAGGGCGACTATGGCTACACCTTC
CDR3aa: CASSLVQGDYGYTF

abundance: -
len: 14
v_gene: TRBV2
j_gene: TRBJ2-1
d_gene: -
CDR3nt: TGTGCCAGCAGTGGGGGGTGGTCTCACAATGAGCAGTTCTTC
CDR3aa: CASSGGWSHNEQFF

abundance: few
len: 11
v_gene: TRBV5-1
j_gene: TRBJ2-1
d_gene: -
CDR3nt: TGCGCCAGCAGCCCCGGGGATGAGCAGTTCTTC
CDR3aa: CASSPGDEQFF

abundance: -
len: 13
v_gene: TRBV19
j_gene: TRBJ1-1
d_gene: -
CDR3nt: TGTGCCAGTAAATACGACAGAGCCACTGAAGCTTTCTTT
CDR3aa: CASKYDRATEAFF

abundance: -
len: 13
v_gene: TRBV11-3
j_gene: TRBJ2-7
d_gene: -
CDR3nt: TGTGCCAGCAGCTTAATGGGCAGGGACGAGCAGTACTTC
CDR3aa: CASSLMGRDEQYF

abundance: few
len: 14
v_gene: TRBV6-5
j_gene: TRBJ1-6
d_gene: -
CDR3nt: TGTGCCAGCAGTGCCCAGGGGAATAATTCACCCCTCCACTTT
CDR3aa: CASSAQGNNSPLHF

abundance: -
len: 15
v_gene: TRBV5-6
j_gene: TRBJ1-5
d_gene: -
CDR3nt: TGTGCCAGCAGCCTTCGACGTACTAGCAATCAGCCCCAGCATTTT
CDR3aa: CASSLRRTSNQPQHF

abundance: -
len: 17
v_gene: TRBV15
j_gene: TRBJ2-7
d_gene: -
CDR3nt: TGTGCCACCAGCAGAGATAGGGGGACGAACAGGAACTACGAGCAGTACTTC
CDR3aa: CATSRDRGTNRNYEQYF

abundance: -
len: 12
v_gene: TRBV28
j_gene: TRBJ2-5
d_gene: -
CDR3nt: TGTGCCAGCAGTTTGCGGGCAGAGACCCAGTACTTC
CDR3aa: CASSLRAETQYF

abundance: few
len: 13
v_gene: TRBV7-9
j_gene: TRBJ1-2
d_gene: -
CDR3nt: TGTGCCAGCAGCTTAAAGACAGGCCATGGCTACACCTTC
CDR3aa: CASSLKTGHGYTF

abundance: -
len: 15
v_gene: TRBV18
j_gene: TRBJ1-1
d_gene: TRBD1
CDR3nt: TGTGCCAGCTCACCTAACAGGGGACTGAACACTGAAGCTTTCTTT
CDR3aa: CASSPNRGLNTEAFF

abundance: -
len: 13
v_gene: TRBV28
j_gene: TRBJ1-1
d_gene: -
CDR3nt: TGTGCCAGCACCCGTGGGGGGTCGCCTGAAGCTTTCTTT
CDR3aa: CASTRGGSPEAFF

abundance: few
len: 14
v_gene: TRBV10-2
j_gene: TRBJ2-5
d_gene: -
CDR3nt: TGCGCCAGCAGTGGGGTCTCAACAAAAGAGACCCAGTACTTC
CDR3aa: CASSGVSTKETQYF

abundance: -
len: 14
v_gene: TRBV6-5
j_gene: TRBJ1-4
d_gene: -
CDR3nt: TGTGCCAGCAGGTTACCGGGTCCCAATGAAAAACTGTTTTTT
CDR3aa: CASRLPGPNEKLFF

abundance: -
len: 15
v_gene: TRBV5-1
j_gene: TRBJ1-6
d_gene: -
CDR3nt: TGCGCCAGCAGCCCCGGGTCCTCCATCTATTCACCCCTCCACTTT
CDR3aa: CASSPGSSIYSPLHF

abundance: -
len: 15
v_gene: TRBV4-1
j_gene: TRBJ2-7
d_gene: -
CDR3nt: TGCGCCAGCAGCCTTACCCCAGACAGGACCTACGAGCAGTACTTC
CDR3aa: CASSLTPDRTYEQYF

abundance: -
len: 13
v_gene: TRBV6-1
j_gene: TRBJ2-5
d_gene: -
CDR3nt: TGTGCCAGCAGTGGAGGAGGGGTCAAGACCCAGTACTTC
CDR3aa: CASSGGGVKTQYF

abundance: -
len: 15
v_gene: TRBV15
j_gene: TRBJ1-1
d_gene: TRBD1
CDR3nt: TGTGCCACCAGCACAAAGGACAGGTATGGCACTGAAGCTTTCTTT
CDR3aa: CATSTKDRYGTEAFF